These 31 T cell receptor beta chains were sequenced from one sample in a study of T cells after yellow fever vaccination. One entry per CDR3 protein results from TCRdb running MiXCR on the 5' RACE reads. The table lists 55,000 to 70,000 distinct CDR3 sequences, about 6.5% of them singletons, with about 40% in the top ten. This material consisted of CD8+ T cells sorted from PBMCs, taken 45 days after the first yellow fever vaccination. Receptors were obtained from a man aged 18 to 29 who received the YFV17D yellow fever vaccine.

This clonotype came up a few times. This chain uses TRBV7-2 with TRBJ1-2, with a possible D match to TRBD1 (5 bases). CDR1 is SGHTA and CDR2 is FQGNSA in the germline V gene. Between the trimmed V and J ends, which lost 5 bases and 6 bases, there was a span of 22 bases. The CDR3 has 16 residues. The CDR3 sequence is CASSPDLRGGRDGYTF. CDR3 in DNA: TGTGCCAGCAGCCCCGACCTAAGGGGAGGTCGGGATGGCTACACCTTC.

This clonotype was observed many times. The chain carries TRBV24-1 and TRBJ2-2, with D maybe TRBD2 (5 bases). There are 16 residues in the CDR3. Per germline, CDR1 KGHDR and CDR2 SFDVKD. Between the trimmed V and J ends, which lost 5 bases and 0 bases, there was a span of 12 bases. The CDR3 region is CATSAWTPANTGELFF. DNA for the CDR3: TGTGCCACCAGTGCTTGGACTCCCGCGAACACCGGGGAGCTGTTTTTT.

This clonotype was seen repeatedly, ten times or more. This chain connects TRBV4-1 to TRBJ1-4; weak D call: TRBD1 (5 bases). The CDR3 totals 16 residues. With 1 base removed from V and 7 bases from J, the gap between germline ends came to 16 bases. CDR1 and CDR2 from the germline V gene are MGHRA and YSYEKL. CDR3 loop: CASSQAARTGGEKLFF. CDR3 bases: TGCGCCAGCAGCCAAGCCGCAAGGACGGGGGGTGAAAAACTGTTTTTT.

Worth noting for this clonotype: A read error is possible here, since a much larger clone lies one base away. The chain uses TRBV20-1 and TRBJ2-7; D not resolved. The length of the CDR3 is 12 residues. Germline CDR1 and CDR2: DFQATT and SNEGSKA (reference sequence). Trimming removed 6 bases at V and 4 bases at J, with 13 bases between. The CDR3, as DNA: TGCAGTGCGAGACGAAGTTTGTACGAGCAGTACTTC. Protein: CSARRSLYEQYF.

This clonotype has ten or more counts. The chain uses TRBV7-3 and TRBJ2-1, with D possibly matching TRBD2 (6 bases). Germline CDR1 SGHTA, CDR2 FQGTGA. Trimming cost V 1 base and J 0 bases, with 10 bases left between them. This CDR3 contains 16 residues. In nucleotides, the CDR3 is TGTGCCAGCAGCTTAATCGGGGGTCGCTCCTACAATGAGCAGTTCTTC. It specifies CASSLIGGRSYNEQFF.

This clonotype has at least ten counts. CDR3 loop: CASSQGLAGYGDTQYF. CDR3 bases: TGCGCCAGCAGCCAGGGACTAGCGGGGTATGGTGATACGCAGTATTTT. The chain links TRBV4-1 to TRBJ2-3; 13 bases agree with TRBD2. Trimming removed 3 bases from V and 6 bases from J; junction bases left unmatched: 6. Germline CDR1 reads MGHRA; CDR2 reads YSYEKL. The CDR3 totals 16 residues.

There are many counts of this clonotype. This rearrangement joins TRBV6-5 to TRBJ1-1; 8 bases match TRBD1. The CDR3 has 13 amino acids. The germline V gene encodes CDR1 MNHEY and CDR2 SVGAGI. V lost 7 bases to trimming and J lost 5 bases; unmatched junction nucleotides: 6. The CDR3 is CASTLTGETEAFF. The CDR3, as DNA: TGTGCCAGCACTCTGACAGGGGAGACTGAAGCTTTCTTT.

This clonotype was seen only a few times. The chain employs TRBV7-8 and TRBJ1-1; a weak D match, TRBD1 (6 bases). The CDR3 length is 16 residues. V was trimmed by 1 base and J by 4 bases, leaving 16 bases between them. Germline lookup yields CDR1 SGHVS and CDR2 FQNEAQ. The CDR3 here is CASSLGGFGGFTEAFF. The CDR3 bases are TGTGCCAGCAGCTTAGGAGGGTTTGGGGGCTTCACTGAAGCTTTCTTT.

At least ten counts were recorded for this clonotype. The chain couples TRBV7-3 to TRBJ2-4, with 7 nucleotides matching TRBD2. The CDR3 is 15 residues long. Germline CDR1 is SGHTA and CDR2 is FQGTGA. V lost 5 bases, J lost 0 bases, and 4 bases stayed unmatched. CDR3 nucleotide sequence: TGTGCCAGCAGCCCTAGCGGACTAGCCAAAAACATTCAGTACTTC. Amino acid sequence: CASSPSGLAKNIQYF.

On this clonotype itself: Being one base from a much bigger clone, this may be a read error. CDR3 amino acids: CGSSYSQGHEQFF. In nucleotides, the CDR3 is TGTGGCAGCAGTTATTCACAGGGGCATGAGCAGTTCTTC. The genes are TRBV6-2 or TRBV6-3 and TRBJ2-1; 7 positions match TRBD1. The V gene's germline CDR1 is MNHEY and CDR2 SVGEGT. The CDR3 length is 13 residues.

The sample holds many counts of this clonotype. The rearrangement links TRBV14 to TRBJ2-3, with 7 bases aligning to TRBD2. This CDR3 has 14 residues. Germline CDR1 reads SGHDN; CDR2 reads FVKESK. After removal of 8 bases from V and 0 bases from J, the junction contained 5 bases not matched to a gene. The DNA of the CDR3 is TGTGCCAGCCAGCTAGCGGCAAGCACAGATACGCAGTATTTT. It specifies CASQLAASTDTQYF.

The table lists this clonotype with many counts. This sequence joins TRBV7-3 and TRBJ1-2; 8 positions match TRBD1. This CDR3 spans 11 amino acids. V shed 8 bases, J shed 8 bases, and the junction held 4 bases outside the gene matches. From germline, CDR1 is SGHTA and CDR2 FQGTGA. The CDR3: CASGNRGGYTF. Written as DNA, the CDR3 is TGTGCCAGCGGAAACAGGGGGGGCTACACCTTC.

Only a few counts were recorded for this clonotype. V gene TRBV4-1 combines with J gene TRBJ1-2, with D possibly matching TRBD1 (5 bases). This CDR3 comprises 16 residues. The V gene's germline CDR1 is MGHRA and CDR2 YSYEKL. The V and J ends lost 3 bases and 4 bases respectively, with 18 bases between them. CDR3 sequence (DNA): TGCGCCAGCAGCCACAGCACGTCAGGGTTTAGCTATGGCTACACCTTC. As protein: CASSHSTSGFSYGYTF.

This clonotype was counted many times. The J gene is TRBJ2-3, the V gene TRBV4-1, with D perhaps TRBD2 (5 bases). V was clipped by 1 base and J by 6 bases, with 14 bases between them. Germline V gene sequence: CDR1 MGHRA, CDR2 YSYEKL. CDR3 length: 15 residues. Here the CDR3 reads CASSQGRRESDTQYF. The CDR3 nucleotides read TGCGCCAGCAGCCAAGGGAGAAGGGAGTCCGATACGCAGTATTTT.

In its sample, this clonotype was seen many times. J is TRBJ1-1 and V is TRBV7-6; the D gene is possibly TRBD1 (5 bases). The V end was cut by 1 base, the J end by 1 base, with 13 bases between. The germline gives CDR1 SGHVS, CDR2 FNYEAQ. CDR3 length: 16 amino acids. The CDR3 reads CASSLGSGTGNTEAFF. In nucleotides, the CDR3 is TGTGCCAGCAGCTTAGGGTCAGGGACGGGGAACACTGAAGCTTTCTTT.

This clonotype was counted a few times. The chain carries TRBV12-3 or TRBV12-4 and TRBJ1-6; D perhaps matches TRBD1 (5 bases). The germline V and J ends were trimmed by 5 bases and 0 bases, with 17 bases remaining between them. The CDR3 spans 18 residues. CDR3 DNA sequence: TGTGCCAGCAGTCGCACGAGGGGAAAGAGCTCCTATAATTCACCCCTCCACTTT. It yields the protein CASSRTRGKSSYNSPLHF.

This clonotype came up a few times. The chain combines TRBV20-1 with TRBJ1-5, with 8 bases identical to TRBD1. The ends lost 0 bases at V and 5 bases at J; junction bases unmatched: 6. CDR1 DFQATT and CDR2 SNEGSKA come from the germline V gene (reference sequence). The length of the CDR3 is 15 residues. The CDR3 DNA is TGCAGTGCTAGAGATGCGACAGGGGATCATCAGCCCCAGCATTTT. This gives the protein CSARDATGDHQPQHF.

This clonotype was observed a handful of times. The chain employs TRBV5-8 and TRBJ2-5, with D perhaps given as TRBD1 or TRBD2 (6 bases each). CDR3 length equals 14 residues. V lost 4 bases, J lost 3 bases, and 13 bases lay in between. CDR1 is SGHTS and CDR2 is YDEGEE in the germline V gene. This chain's CDR3 is CASSQGTGEETQYF. The CDR3 DNA reads TGTGCCAGCAGCCAGGGGACGGGAGAAGAGACCCAGTACTTC.

This clonotype was counted at least ten times. CDR3 in amino acids: CSASRGHPGRETQYF. In DNA, the CDR3 is TGCAGTGCTAGTCGGGGCCACCCGGGGAGAGAGACCCAGTACTTC. The J gene is TRBJ2-5, the V gene TRBV20-1; D possibly uses TRBD1 or TRBD2 (5 bases each). Germline CDR1 DFQATT, CDR2 SNEGSKA (reference sequence). The CDR3 has 15 amino acids. The germline V and J ends were trimmed by 3 bases and 4 bases, with 18 bases remaining between them.

In this sample, this clonotype turned up many times. The chain links TRBV4-1 to TRBJ2-7; TRBD2 agrees at 8 bases. CDR1 and CDR2 (germline): MGHRA, YSYEKL. This CDR3 has 13 amino acids. The junction had 2 bases not matched to a gene; V was cut back by 4 bases and J by 3 bases. CDR3 coding DNA: TGCGCCAGCAGCCCGAGCGGGGGCTACGAGCAGTACGTC. It yields the protein CASSPSGGYEQYV.

This clonotype has ten or more counts. J is TRBJ2-1 and V is TRBV6-5; D ambiguous. CDR1 is MNHEY, CDR2 SVGAGI, per germline. This CDR3 contains 14 residues. V lost 6 bases and J lost 5, with 14 bases in between. This CDR3 reads CASRPLFGDNEQFF. The CDR3 bases are TGTGCCAGCAGGCCCCTTTTCGGTGACAATGAGCAGTTCTTC.

This clonotype was picked up many times. The chain couples TRBV7-3 to TRBJ2-7; a possible D gene is TRBD2 (5 bases). Deletions cut 6 bases from V and 5 bases from J, with 14 bases between. The CDR3 is 13 amino acids. CDR1 SGHTA and CDR2 FQGTGA come from the germline V gene. In DNA form, the CDR3 reads TGTGCCAGCAGGTCCGGGATTGGCCACGAGCAGTACTTC. Translated: CASRSGIGHEQYF. Drawing the rest from reference TRBV7-3 and TRBJ2-7, the complete variable domain is GAGVSQTPSNKVTEKGKYVELRCDPISGHTALYWYRQSLGQGPEFLIYFQGTGAADDSGLPNDRFFAVRPEGSVSTLKIQRTERGDSAVYLCASRSGIGHEQYFGPGTRLTVT.

This clonotype has ten or more counts. The chain recombines TRBV7-9 with TRBJ2-5; D may match TRBD1 or TRBD2 (5 bases each). Germline-derived CDR1 and CDR2 are SEHNR and FQNEAQ (reference sequence). The CDR3 is made up of 15 amino acids. Trimming pared 1 base from V and 6 bases from J, leaving 15 bases between. The chain's CDR3 is CASSLVEGDAKTQYF. The DNA of the CDR3 is TGTGCCAGCAGCTTAGTTGAAGGGGACGCAAAGACCCAGTACTTC. Using reference TRBV7-9 and TRBJ2-5 for the parts outside the CDR3, the full variable domain is DTGVSQNPRHKITKRGQNVTFRCDPISEHNRLYWYRQTLGQGPEFLTYFQNEAQLEKSRLLSDRFSAERPKGSFSTLEIQRTEQGDSAMYLCASSLVEGDAKTQYFGPGTRLLVL.

The chain links TRBV24-1 to TRBJ2-5, with D tentatively TRBD1 (6 bases). Germline V gives CDR1 KGHDR, CDR2 SFDVKD. This CDR3 spans 13 amino acids. The ends were cut back, 9 bases at V and 0 bases at J, with 10 bases in the middle. The CDR3 DNA reads TGTGCCACCCGCTGGGACAACCAAGAGACCCAGTACTTC. Amino acid sequence: CATRWDNQETQYF.

A few counts support this clonotype. The chain couples TRBV3-1 to TRBJ2-2; 9 nucleotides line up with TRBD2. CDR3 length: 16 amino acids. V lost 1 base to trimming and J lost 3 bases; unmatched junction nucleotides: 3. Germline lookup yields CDR1 LGHDT and CDR2 YNNKEL (reference sequence). The DNA of the CDR3 is TGTGCCAGCAGCCAAGGGACTAGCGACTACACCGGGGAGCTGTTTTTT. This encodes CASSQGTSDYTGELFF.

This clonotype has at least ten counts. The rearrangement links TRBV7-8 to TRBJ2-2, with D hard to call. V shed 2 bases and J shed 2 bases, with 9 bases lying between them. The CDR3 covers 15 residues. The germline CDR1 and CDR2 sequences are SGHVS and FQNEAQ. The CDR3 bases are TGTGCCAGCAGCTTACTGGGCTTAAACACCGGGGAGCTGTTTTTT. It encodes CASSLLGLNTGELFF.

This clonotype has at least ten counts. The chain recombines TRBV3-1 with TRBJ2-2, with D maybe TRBD1 (5 bases). This CDR3 has 17 amino acids. The V and J ends lost 0 bases and 0 bases respectively, with 11 bases between them. Germline-derived CDR1 and CDR2 are LGHDT and YNNKEL (reference sequence). The CDR3 loop is CASSQEWGLTNTGELFF. CDR3 nucleotide sequence: TGTGCCAGCAGCCAAGAGTGGGGCCTTACGAACACCGGGGAGCTGTTTTTT.

Many counts were recorded for this clonotype. As DNA, the CDR3 is TGTGCCAGCAGTTTATGCTGGAGCTGTAACACAGATACGCAGTATTTT. Protein sequence: CASSLCWSCNTDTQYF. The chain couples TRBV28 to TRBJ2-3, with D unclear. With 0 bases removed from V and 2 bases from J, the gap between germline ends came to 12 bases. CDR1 is MDHEN and CDR2 is SYDVKM in the germline V gene. The CDR3 spans 16 residues.

This clonotype has more than one count but fewer than ten. CDR3 residues: CASSQVRQSPEAFF. The CDR3 coding sequence is TGCGCCAGCAGCCAAGTTCGCCAGTCCCCTGAAGCTTTCTTT. The chain has TRBV4-3 and TRBJ1-1; D unclear. The CDR3 runs to 14 residues. The germline V and J ends were trimmed by 1 base and 6 bases, with 12 bases remaining between them. The V gene's germline CDR1 is LGHNA and CDR2 YSLEER.

The V call is TRBV5-6, the J call TRBJ2-1; D perhaps matches TRBD2 (5 bases). V was trimmed by 3 bases and J by 2 bases, leaving 9 bases between them. Germline V gene data show CDR1 as SGHDT and CDR2 as YYEEEE. CDR3 size: 14 residues. The CDR3 coding sequence is TGTGCCAGCAGCTGGCGGGCCGCCTACAATGAGCAGTTCTTC. Its protein product is CASSWRAAYNEQFF.

This clonotype has at least ten counts. The chain links TRBV3-1 to TRBJ2-5; D uncertain. Trimming left V 3 bases short and J 7 bases short, with 12 bases between. The CDR3 runs 13 residues. Germline V CDR1 and CDR2: LGHDT, YNNKEL (reference sequence). CDR3 nucleotides: TGTGCCAGCAGCCAGGACCCGCCGCGGACCCAGTACTTC. Translation gives CASSQDPPRTQYF.